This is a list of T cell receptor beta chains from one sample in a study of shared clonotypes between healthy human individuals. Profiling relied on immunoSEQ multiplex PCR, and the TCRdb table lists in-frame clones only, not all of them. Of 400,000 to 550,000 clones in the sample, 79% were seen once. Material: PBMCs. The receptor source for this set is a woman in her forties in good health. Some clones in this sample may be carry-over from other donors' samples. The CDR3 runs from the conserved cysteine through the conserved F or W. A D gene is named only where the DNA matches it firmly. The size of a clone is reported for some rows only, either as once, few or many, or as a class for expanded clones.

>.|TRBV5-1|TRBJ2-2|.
CASSSGAETGELFF
TGCGCCAGCAGCTCCGGGGCGGAGACCGGGGAGCTGTTTTTT
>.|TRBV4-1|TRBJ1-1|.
CASSQVRGYTEAFF
TGCGCCAGCAGCCAAGTACGCGGTTACACTGAAGCTTTCTTT
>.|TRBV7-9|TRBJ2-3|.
CASSLASASTDTQYF
TGTGCCAGCAGCTTAGCGAGTGCTAGCACAGATACGCAGTATTTT
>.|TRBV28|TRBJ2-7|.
CASSRAATYEQYF
TGTGCCAGCAGTCGAGCGGCTACCTACGAGCAGTACTTC
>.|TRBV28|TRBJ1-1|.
CASRPMGGRNTEAFF
TGTGCCAGCAGGCCAATGGGGGGACGGAACACTGAAGCTTTCTTT
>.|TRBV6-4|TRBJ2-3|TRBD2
CASSEGGRDTDTQYF
TGTGCCAGCAGTGAAGGTGGGAGGGACACAGATACGCAGTATTTT
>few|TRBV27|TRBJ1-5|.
CASSPSQGLLHF
TGTGCCAGCAGTCCTTCACAGGGCCTCCTGCATTTT
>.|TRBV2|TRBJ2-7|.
CASSALQEKTGNYEQYF
TGTGCCAGCAGTGCGTTGCAAGAGAAGACGGGAAACTACGAGCAGTACTTC
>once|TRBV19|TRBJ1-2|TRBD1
CASSPQPRGASLPYYGYTF
TGTGCCAGTAGCCCTCAACCCAGGGGGGCCTCCTTGCCCTACTATGGCTACACCTTC
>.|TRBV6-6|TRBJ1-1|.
CASSYYGNTEAFF
TGTGCCAGCAGTTATTATGGCAACACTGAAGCTTTCTTT
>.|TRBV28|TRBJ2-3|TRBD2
CASSDPSGTDTQYF
TGTGCCAGCAGTGACCCTAGCGGGACAGATACGCAGTATTTT
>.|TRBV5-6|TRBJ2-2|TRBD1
CASSGTGWTGELFF
TGTGCCAGCAGCGGGACAGGTTGGACCGGGGAGCTGTTTTTT
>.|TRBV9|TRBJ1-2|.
CASSASRDYGYTF
TGTGCCAGCAGCGCCTCCCGGGACTATGGCTACACCTTC
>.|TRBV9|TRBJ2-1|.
CASSVTGLSYNEQFF
TGTGCCAGCAGCGTAACTGGACTCTCCTACAATGAGCAGTTCTTC
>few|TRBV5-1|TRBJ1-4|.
CASSLARNDEKLFF
TGCGCCAGCAGCTTGGCTAGGAACGATGAAAAACTGTTTTTT
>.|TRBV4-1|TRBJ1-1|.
CASSQVRNTEAFF
TGCGCCAGCAGCCAGGTCAGGAACACTGAAGCTTTCTTT
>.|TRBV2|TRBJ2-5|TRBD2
CASSAGTSSQETQYF
TGTGCCAGCAGCGCGGGGACTAGCAGCCAAGAGACCCAGTACTTC
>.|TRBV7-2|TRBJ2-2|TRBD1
CASSTRTGGTGELFF
TGTGCCAGCAGCACCAGGACAGGGGGTACCGGGGAGCTGTTTTTT
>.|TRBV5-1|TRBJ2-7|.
CASSSQGYEQYF
TGCGCCAGCAGCTCCCAGGGTTACGAGCAGTACTTC
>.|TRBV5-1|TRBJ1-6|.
CASSLETAYNSPLHF
TGCGCCAGCAGCTTGGAGACAGCCTATAATTCACCCCTCCACTTT
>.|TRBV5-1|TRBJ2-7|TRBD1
CASSLQGVRVTYEQYF
TGCGCCAGCAGCCTGCAGGGGGTAAGAGTTACCTACGAGCAGTACTTC
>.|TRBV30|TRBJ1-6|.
CAWRGLWAYSPLHF
TGTGCCTGGCGGGGGTTATGGGCCTATTCACCCCTCCACTTT
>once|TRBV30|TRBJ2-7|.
CAWKNNEQYF
TGTGCCTGGAAAAACAACGAGCAGTACTTC
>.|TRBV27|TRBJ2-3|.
CASRAPGPRTDTQYF
TGTGCCAGCAGAGCCCCAGGACCACGCACAGATACGCAGTATTTT
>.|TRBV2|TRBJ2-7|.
CASTEGGSPYFRYEQYF
TGTGCCAGCACCGAGGGGGGCTCTCCATACTTTAGGTACGAGCAGTACTTC
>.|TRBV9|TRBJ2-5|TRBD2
CASSVASGKETQYF
TGTGCCAGCAGCGTAGCTAGCGGCAAAGAGACCCAGTACTTC
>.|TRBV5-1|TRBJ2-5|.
CASSAGRGQETQYF
TGCGCCAGCAGCGCGGGTAGGGGTCAAGAGACCCAGTACTTC
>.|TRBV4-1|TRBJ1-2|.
CASRHTGGSDGYTF
TGCGCCAGCCGTCACACCGGAGGGTCAGATGGCTACACCTTC
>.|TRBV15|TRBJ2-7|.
CATSRGYEQYF
TGTGCCACCAGCAGAGGCTACGAGCAGTACTTC
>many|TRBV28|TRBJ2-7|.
CASSLTYEQYF
TGTGCCAGCAGTTTAACCTACGAGCAGTACTTC
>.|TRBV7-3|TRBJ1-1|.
CASSATENTEAFF
TGTGCCAGCAGCGCCACAGAAAACACTGAAGCTTTCTTT
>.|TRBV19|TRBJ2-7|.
CASSIARDSSYEQYF
TGTGCCAGTAGTATAGCGCGGGACTCCTCCTACGAGCAGTACTTC
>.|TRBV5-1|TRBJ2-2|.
CASSQGPANTGELFF
TGCGCCAGCAGCCAGGGACCGGCGAACACCGGGGAGCTGTTTTTT
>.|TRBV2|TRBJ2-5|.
CASTGQGRGETQYF
TGTGCCAGCACGGGTCAGGGTAGAGGAGAGACCCAGTACTTC
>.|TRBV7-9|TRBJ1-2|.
CASSLMVDGTGINYGYTF
TGTGCCAGCAGCTTAATGGTCGACGGAACAGGCATTAACTATGGCTACACCTTC
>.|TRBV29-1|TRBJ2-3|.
CSVEGAGEADTQYF
TGCAGCGTTGAGGGGGCGGGGGAGGCAGATACGCAGTATTTT
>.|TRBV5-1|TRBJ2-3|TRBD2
CASSAGTSGLTDTQYF
TGCGCCAGCAGCGCGGGGACTAGTGGGTTGACAGATACGCAGTATTTT
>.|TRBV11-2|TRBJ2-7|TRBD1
CASRPNRGRFAEQYF
TGTGCCAGCAGGCCGAACAGGGGAAGGTTTGCCGAGCAGTACTTC
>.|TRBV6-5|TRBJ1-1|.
CASSYSPQVNTEAFF
TGTGCCAGCAGTTACTCGCCACAAGTCAACACTGAAGCTTTCTTT
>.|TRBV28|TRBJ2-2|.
CASRGNTGELFF
TGTGCCAGCAGGGGGAACACCGGGGAGCTGTTTTTT
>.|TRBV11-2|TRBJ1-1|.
CASSYSTLGTEAFF
TGTGCCAGCAGCTACTCTACCCTTGGGACTGAAGCTTTCTTT
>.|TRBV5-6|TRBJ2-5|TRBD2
CASSPRLAGGQETQYF
TGTGCCAGCAGCCCGCGACTAGCGGGAGGCCAAGAGACCCAGTACTTC
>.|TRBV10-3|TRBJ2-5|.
CAIRGVGQGETQYF
TGTGCCATCAGAGGGGTAGGGCAAGGAGAGACCCAGTACTTC
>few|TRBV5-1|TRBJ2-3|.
CASSLFGTDTQYF
TGCGCCAGCAGCTTGTTCGGCACAGATACGCAGTATTTT
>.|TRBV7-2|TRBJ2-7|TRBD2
CASRAGTSGSYEQYF
TGTGCCAGCAGAGCAGGGACTAGCGGGTCCTACGAGCAGTACTTC
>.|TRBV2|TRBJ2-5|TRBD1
CASRTRTGQETQYF
TGTGCCAGCAGAACCCGGACAGGTCAAGAGACCCAGTACTTC
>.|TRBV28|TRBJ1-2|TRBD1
CASSRAGQVYGYTF
TGTGCCAGCAGCCGGGCTGGACAGGTCTATGGCTACACCTTC
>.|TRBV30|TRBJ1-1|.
CAYGRAEAFF
TGTGCCTACGGGAGGGCTGAAGCTTTCTTT
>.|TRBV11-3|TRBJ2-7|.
CASSRGLPYEQYF
TGTGCCAGCAGCCGGGGGTTACCCTACGAGCAGTACTTC
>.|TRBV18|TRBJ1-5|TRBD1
CASSPRGGQEQPQHF
TGTGCCAGCTCCCCCAGGGGGGGGCAGGAACAGCCCCAGCATTTT
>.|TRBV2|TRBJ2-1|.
CASAIGSSYNEQFF
TGTGCCAGCGCAATCGGGAGTTCCTACAATGAGCAGTTCTTC
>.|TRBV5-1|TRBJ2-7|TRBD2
CASSLGRGGFAEQYF
TGCGCCAGCAGCTTGGGTCGCGGGGGGTTCGCCGAGCAGTACTTC
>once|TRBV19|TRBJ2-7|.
CASSRGRLDEQYF
TGTGCCAGTAGTAGGGGCCGGTTGGACGAGCAGTACTTC